Detailed here is one T cell receptor beta chain. Its cognate antigen has yet to be identified. One base away there is no much larger clone; base qualities are not given. Sample time point, as interpreted from the label and publication: baseline before first vaccination. Samples from vaccinated people were obtained from the UK trials COV001 and COV002, which included a single-blind randomized controlled phase 2/3 trial of AZD1222 (ChAdOx1 nCoV-19) in healthy adults. For TCRbeta chain sequencing, PBMC samples were collected from trial participants at day 0 and at day 28 after the second dose. The CDR3 regions of human TCRbeta chains were subjected to immunosequencing. The original methods were these. Repertoire TCRs were matched against a reference library of SARS-CoV-2-specific TCRs generated with the MIRA antigen-specificity platform. Breadth was defined as the fraction of unique TCRs that were SARS-CoV-2-associated, and depth was defined as the fraction of total T cells that were SARS-CoV-2-associated. Using the MIRA data, every spike-specific TCR was mapped to the spike region that the TCR reacted to and assigned to either a CD4 or a CD8 class. Log10-transformed breadth and depth values were compared by one-way ANOVA with Sidak's multiple comparisons tests. The immuneACCESS repertoire file appears here via TCRdb, limited to in-frame rearrangements. These files lack a portion of the clones; in checked studies, under half of the deficit traces to unresolved V genes, and the cause of the others is not known. V and J calls and clone size are those listed in that table; D and trimming were worked out from the DNA. In this sample the table shows more than 110,000 clones, about 91% of which occur a single time. Around 2.8% of the sample lies in the top ten.

This specimen comes from a study of T cell responses to AZD1222 COVID-19 vaccine (dated by TCRdb to the early 2020s). Describing the broader study: AZD1222 recipients whose second dose came at about 4 weeks and those whose second dose came at about 12 weeks were combined into one group, since spike-specific TCR depth and breadth did not differ between the two schedules. Trial participants were enrolled by age into subgroups of 18-55, 56-69 and 70-plus years, and 148, 28 and 57 TCR-sequenced participants, respectively, were included in these subgroups. TCR sequencing was performed for 230 to 250 trial participants, of whom some 200 were given two doses of AZD1222 and approximately 26 were given two doses of MenACWY control vaccine. General study outcomes and caveats: The vaccine-associated CD4 TCRs covered the entire spike protein, and the dominant responses fell in regions 160-218 and 743-854. After two AZD1222 doses, both the breadth and the depth of spike-specific TCRs were significantly higher than at day 0 and than in MenACWY recipients. Reportedly, almost half of the unique spike-specific TCRs recognized epitopes lying outside the regions that are mutated in the B.1.351 and B.1.1.7 variants. Conclusions about previously exposed vaccinees were limited because only a handful of AZD1222 recipients were SARS-CoV-2 seropositive at baseline. No day 14 peak-response samples were available, so repertoires were characterized only after the peak T cell response. Most participants were white British and females outnumbered males, and the authors suggested that clonal diversity may have been underestimated. In the small 56-69-year group, the increase in depth fell short of significance, most likely because of low power.

The cysteine opens and the phenylalanine closes a CDR3 of 14 amino acids. CDR3 DNA only is kept here, 42 bases in frame from base 1. Trimmed from V: 5 bases; trimmed from J: 5 bases; junction bases lacking a gene match: 8. CDR1 and CDR2 (LNHDA, SQIVND) derive from the germline V gene (reference sequence). Recombination connected TRBV19 to TRBJ1-1, with 7 junctional bases fitting TRBD1. The specimen comprised peripheral blood, sampled on day 0 of AZD1222 vaccination. The source is an adult in good health. The CDR3 protein sequence reads: CASSFTGARTEAFF. The DNA sequence is as follows: TGTGCCAGTAGTTTTACAGGGGCGAGGACTGAAGCTTTCTTT.